One and the same sample provided the 20 T cell receptor beta chains below, sequenced in a study of blood T cell repertoires in COVID-19. TCRdb's table, derived via immunoSEQ multiplex PCR, lists solely in-frame clones and lacks some. The table has 80,000 to 100,000 clones, 65% to 85% seen once. What was sequenced was peripheral blood. These TCRs come from a man in his sixties with acute or convalescent COVID-19.

V and J are TRBV6-2 or TRBV6-3 and TRBJ2-7; 11 bases are a match to TRBD2. The CDR3 length is 16 residues. V dropped 2 bases and J dropped 2; count of bases not matched to a gene: 5. Germline CDR1 and CDR2: MNHEY and SVGEGT. This CDR3 is CASSYEKTSGTYEQYF. CDR3 in DNA: TGTGCCAGCAGTTACGAAAAGACTAGCGGGACCTACGAGCAGTACTTC.

The rearrangement uses TRBV6-2 or TRBV6-3 and TRBJ1-6, with 9 bases identical to TRBD1. The germline CDR1 and CDR2 sequences are MNHEY and SVGEGT. The trim removed 5 bases at V and 14 bases at J, leaving 7 bases unmatched. The CDR3 has 13 amino acids. The CDR3 region has the DNA TGTGCCAGCAGTGGACAGGGGAGAGGTTCCCTCCACTTT. It translates to CASSGQGRGSLHF.

The V gene is TRBV5-1, the J gene TRBJ1-4; possible D gene TRBD1, 5 bases. This CDR3 has 17 residues. CDR1 and CDR2 (germline): SGHRS, YFSETQ. Trimming cost V 0 bases and J 3 bases, with 15 bases left between them. CDR3: CASSLGVGGGPNEKLFF. DNA of the CDR3: TGCGCCAGCAGCTTGGGAGTCGGGGGAGGCCCTAATGAAAAACTGTTTTTT.

This rearrangement joins TRBV6-5 to TRBJ2-3; 9 nucleotides agree with TRBD1. CDR1 and CDR2 from the germline V gene are MNHEY and SVGAGI. The CDR3 length is 15 residues. The junction had 4 bases not matched to a gene; V was cut back by 0 bases and J by 6 bases. CDR3 protein: CASSYSGTGPDTQYF. The CDR3 DNA is TGTGCCAGCAGTTACTCGGGGACAGGGCCTGATACGCAGTATTTT.

This chain uses TRBV7-2 with TRBJ2-7; TRBD2 aligns across 12 bases. Germline trimming cut 1 base from V and 6 bases from J; bases unmatched to any gene: 1. Per the germline V gene, CDR1 is SGHTA and CDR2 is FQGNSA. This CDR3 has 14 residues. The CDR3 is CASSLGLAGVEQYF. For the CDR3, the DNA is TGTGCCAGCAGCTTAGGACTAGCGGGAGTCGAGCAGTACTTC.

The rearrangement uses TRBV3-1 (or the pseudogene TRBV3-2) and TRBJ2-1, with 8 bases aligning to TRBD2. Trimming cost V 0 bases and J 2 bases; bases outside gene matches: 6. From germline, CDR1 is LGHDT and CDR2 YNNKEL (reference sequence). The CDR3 has 17 amino acids. In DNA form, the CDR3 reads TGTGCCAGCAGCCAAGATCGGGAGGGGGTGGCCTACAATGAGCAGTTCTTC. Translation: CASSQDREGVAYNEQFF.

This chain connects TRBV5-4 to TRBJ2-5; 11 nucleotides match TRBD2. The germline gives CDR1 SGHNT, CDR2 YYREEE (reference sequence). The ends lost 4 bases at V and 4 bases at J; junction bases unmatched: 3. This CDR3 is built from 14 residues. CDR3: CASSLAGGRETQYF. CDR3 bases: TGTGCCAGCAGCCTAGCGGGAGGACGAGAGACCCAGTACTTC.

J is TRBJ1-2 and V is TRBV14; tentative D call: TRBD1 (5 bases). V shed 0 bases and J shed 6 bases, with 14 bases lying between them. The CDR3 has 15 residues. CDR1 SGHDN and CDR2 FVKESK come from the germline V gene. This CDR3 is CASSQDSKGRDGYTF. The CDR3 DNA is TGTGCCAGCAGCCAAGATTCGAAGGGGCGAGATGGCTACACCTTC.

This clone turned up a few times. The J gene is TRBJ1-2, the V gene TRBV24-1; 9 bases are a match to TRBD1. The CDR3 covers 13 residues. The J segment lost 7 bases and the V segment lost 5 bases, leaving 4 bases of the junction unmatched. Germline V gene sequence: CDR1 KGHDR, CDR2 SFDVKD. The CDR3 DNA sequence: TGTGCCACCAGTGGCGGGACAGGGTTTGGCTACACCTTC. Translated, it gives CATSGGTGFGYTF.

The rearrangement links TRBV14 to TRBJ1-1; D not certain. Looked up from germline, CDR1 is SGHDN and CDR2 is FVKESK. With 3 bases removed from V and 5 bases from J, the gap between germline ends came to 16 bases. The CDR3 runs to 15 residues. CDR3: CASSQTIGIQTEAFF. DNA of the CDR3: TGTGCCAGCAGCCAGACGATCGGGATTCAGACTGAAGCTTTCTTT.

This clone was observed a single time. The sample contains more than one DNA sequence encoding this CDR3. The chain combines TRBV6-1 with TRBJ2-3; the D gene is possibly TRBD2 (5 bases). V dropped 1 base and J dropped 1 base, with 9 bases sitting between them. CDR1 MNHNS and CDR2 SASEGT come from the germline V gene. The CDR3 runs 15 residues. This CDR3 is CASSEGLAGTDTQYF. CDR3 nucleotide sequence: TGTGCCAGCAGTGAAGGGCTAGCTGGCACAGATACGCAGTATTTT.

V and J are TRBV27 and TRBJ2-1, with 10 bases aligning to TRBD1. The CDR3 is 14 residues long. CDR1 and CDR2 from the germline V gene are MNHEY and SMNVEV (reference sequence). The CDR3: CAVAGTGDYNEQFF. In DNA form, the CDR3 reads TGTGCAGTCGCCGGGACAGGGGACTACAATGAGCAGTTCTTC.

V and J are TRBV7-2 and TRBJ2-7; D is undetermined. V gave up 2 bases and J gave up 5 bases, with 16 bases separating them. Germline loops: CDR1 SGHTA, CDR2 FQGNSA. The length of the CDR3 is 15 residues. CDR3 region: CASSLKEYLADEQYF. The DNA of the CDR3 is TGTGCCAGCAGCTTAAAAGAATACCTGGCCGACGAGCAGTACTTC.

This chain links TRBV29-1 with TRBJ2-3; perhaps TRBD1 as D (6 bases). The V end lost 5 bases, the J end lost 2 bases, and 17 bases lay between the germline ends. The CDR3 extends over 15 amino acids. The germline V gene has CDR1 SQVTM and CDR2 ANQGSEA. This CDR3 reads CSVWGRRVDTDTQYF. Here the CDR3 DNA reads TGCAGCGTTTGGGGGCGGCGGGTCGACACAGATACGCAGTATTTT.

The V gene is TRBV9, the J gene TRBJ1-4; 9 bases line up with TRBD1. After removal of 4 bases from V and 3 bases from J, the junction contained 4 bases not matched to a gene. Germline values: CDR1 SGDLS, CDR2 YYNGEE. This CDR3 spans 15 amino acids. CDR3 in amino acids: CASSPGQGANEKLFF. Here the CDR3 DNA reads TGTGCCAGCAGCCCGGGACAGGGCGCTAATGAAAAACTGTTTTTT.

The chain joins TRBV11-2 to TRBJ1-6; D not resolved. CDR1 and CDR2 from the germline V gene are SGHAT and FQNNGV. The CDR3 is made up of 13 amino acids. Between the trimmed V and J ends, which lost 1 base and 12 bases, there was a span of 10 bases. The CDR3 DNA follows: TGTGCCAGCAGCTTAGGTTTAGTCGAACCCCTCCACTTT. Protein sequence: CASSLGLVEPLHF.

This chain joins TRBV11-3 and TRBJ2-3; 14 positions match TRBD2. Germline assignment: CDR1 SGHNT and CDR2 YENEEA. The CDR3 is made up of 19 amino acids. The V and J ends lost 4 bases and 4 bases, in that order; junction bases with no gene match: 13. CDR3 DNA: TGTGCCAGCAGCTCGACAAAGGGACTAGCGGGAGAGCGGGCAGATACGCAGTATTTT. It specifies CASSSTKGLAGERADTQYF. The variable domain in full, completed from reference TRBV11-3 and TRBJ2-3, reads EAGVVQSPRYKIIEKKQPVAFWCNPISGHNTLYWYLQNLGQGPELLIRYENEEAVDDSQLPKDRFSAERLKGVDSTLKIQPAELGDSAVYLCASSSTKGLAGERADTQYFGPGTRLTVL.

This chain uses TRBV7-8 with TRBJ1-6; 7 bases fit TRBD1. The CDR3 has 16 residues. In germline, CDR1 is SGHVS, CDR2 FQNEAQ. Germline trimming cut 1 base from V and 10 bases from J; bases unmatched to any gene: 10. CDR3 bases: TGTGCCAGCAGCTTAGTGTCCGGGGCAGGGGGATCACCCCTCCACTTT. Translation gives CASSLVSGAGGSPLHF.

In nucleotides, the CDR3 is TGTGCCAGCAGCTTGGGTGTGGGGAGCTCCTACGAGCAGTACTTC. Translating it yields CASSLGVGSSYEQYF. The genes are TRBV5-4 and TRBJ2-7; possibly TRBD2 for D (5 bases). V lost 0 bases and J lost 0, with 10 bases in between. The CDR3 covers 15 residues. The germline CDR1 and CDR2 sequences are SGHNT and YYREEE (reference sequence).

The gene calls are TRBV11-3 and TRBJ2-1; D is perhaps TRBD2 (6 bases). CDR3 length equals 21 residues. V lost 0 bases, J lost 3 bases, and 27 bases lay in between. The germline V gene has CDR1 SGHNT and CDR2 YENEEA. CDR3 sequence: CASSLDWVSRVAVSDYNEQFF. The CDR3 nucleotides read TGTGCCAGCAGCTTAGACTGGGTCAGCAGGGTAGCGGTATCTGACTACAATGAGCAGTTCTTC.